One sample yielded the 26 T cell receptor beta chains listed below, sequenced in a study of CD8+ T cells in alopecia areata. Investigators isolated RNA and reverse transcribed it into cDNA to act as the sequencing template. Sequencing used immunoSEQ multiplex PCR; TCRdb keeps in-frame clones, though not all of them. The sample lists a few hundred thousand clones; approximately 60% were seen once. Material: CD8+ T cells sorted from blood. All receptors derive from a human donor in good health.

This chain uses TRBV2 with TRBJ2-7; 10 bases line up with TRBD1. CDR1 and CDR2 (germline): SNHLY, FYNNEI. This CDR3 region has 13 residues. The V and J ends lost 7 bases and 7 bases, in that order; junction bases with no gene match: 7. Written as DNA, the CDR3 is TGTGCCAGCATTCCGGGACAGGGGTGGGAGCAGTACTTC. Its protein is CASIPGQGWEQYF.

The sample holds a few counts of this clone. This sequence joins TRBV4-1 and TRBJ1-6; no firm D call. V was pared by 0 bases and J by 2 bases, with 11 bases between. The CDR3 is made up of 17 amino acids. Germline V gene data show CDR1 as MGHRA and CDR2 as YSYEKL. CDR3 loop: CASSQDKMKAYNSPLHF. The CDR3 bases are TGCGCCAGCAGCCAAGATAAGATGAAGGCCTATAATTCACCCCTCCACTTT.

This chain uses TRBV27 with TRBJ1-6, with no clear D. Germline CDR1 MNHEY, CDR2 SMNVEV (reference sequence). The ends were cut back, 5 bases at V and 12 bases at J, with 17 bases in the middle. This CDR3 is built from 14 residues. The DNA of the CDR3 is TGTGCCAGCAGTCCAAAACTCCCACCGCGACCCCTCCACTTT. This sequence encodes CASSPKLPPRPLHF.

The chain recombines TRBV7-9 with TRBJ2-5, with 8 bases aligning to TRBD2. The CDR3 has 16 amino acids. V lost 7 bases and J lost 2; bases outside the gene matches: 12. Germline V gene data show CDR1 as SEHNR and CDR2 as FQNEAQ (reference sequence). As DNA, the CDR3 is TGTGCCAGCAACTCCCGGCCAGCGGGGGATCAAGAGACCCAGTACTTC. Amino acids: CASNSRPAGDQETQYF.

Only a few counts were recorded for this clone. This sequence joins TRBV6-1 and TRBJ1-1, with D unclear. The germline V gene has CDR1 MNHNS and CDR2 SASEGT. V lost 3 bases and J lost 0, with 8 bases in between. The CDR3 sequence is 14 residues long. CDR3 nucleotides: TGTGCCAGCAGTGAGGGGTTTATGAACACTGAAGCTTTCTTT. Its protein is CASSEGFMNTEAFF.

V is TRBV13 and J is TRBJ2-7, with D possibly being TRBD2 (6 bases). Germline loops: CDR1 PRHDT, CDR2 FYEKMQ (reference sequence). Trimming left V 0 bases short and J 7 bases short, with 19 bases between. This CDR3 has 16 residues. The CDR3 nucleotides are TGTGCCAGCAGCTTAGGCCTGGGGGGATCGGGCCAGGAGCAGTACTTC. Its translation is CASSLGLGGSGQEQYF.

The sample holds a few counts of this clone. This rearrangement joins TRBV2 to TRBJ2-5, with D unclear. The CDR3 has 12 amino acids. Germline CDR1 and CDR2: SNHLY and FYNNEI. V dropped 7 bases and J dropped 5 bases, with 11 bases sitting between them. CDR3 nucleotide sequence: TGTGCCAGCATAATGCCCGGGGAGACCCAGTACTTC. Encoded protein: CASIMPGETQYF.

The CDR3 region is CASSPQRLAGEQFF. Written as DNA, the CDR3 is TGTGCCAGCAGCCCCCAGAGGCTAGCCGGGGAGCAGTTCTTC. The V call is TRBV7-8, the J call TRBJ2-1; the D gene is possibly TRBD2 (5 bases). In germline, CDR1 is SGHVS, CDR2 FQNEAQ. The CDR3 totals 14 residues. The V and J ends lost 5 bases and 10 bases respectively, with 18 bases between them.

CDR3 DNA: TGCGCCAGCAGCCAGGAATCCCGGGCCAAAAACATTCAGTACTTC. Translating gives CASSQESRAKNIQYF. The chain has TRBV4-1 and TRBJ2-4; no clear D gene. The CDR3 extends over 15 amino acids. CDR1 MGHRA and CDR2 YSYEKL come from the germline V gene. V dropped 3 bases and J dropped 1 base, with 10 bases sitting between them.

V and J are TRBV29-1 and TRBJ2-1, with 9 bases lining up with TRBD1. Trimming removed 3 bases from V and 3 bases from J; junction bases left unmatched: 3. This CDR3 comprises 14 residues. Germline CDR1 SQVTM, CDR2 ANQGSEA. In DNA form, the CDR3 reads TGCAGCGTTGAGGGACAGGGAGGCTACAATGAGCAGTTCTTC. It specifies CSVEGQGGYNEQFF.

This rearrangement joins TRBV7-2 to TRBJ2-2; TRBD2 is a possible D gene (6 bases). The V gene lost 3 bases and the J gene lost 5 bases, with 10 bases spanning the gap. CDR1 is SGHTA and CDR2 is FQGNSA in the germline V gene. This CDR3 contains 14 residues. The CDR3 is CASSFGTGTGELFF. Written as DNA, the CDR3 is TGTGCCAGCAGCTTTGGGACTGGAACCGGGGAGCTGTTTTTT.

As DNA, the CDR3 is TGCAGCGTTGAAGTAGCGGGGGGTCCACTCTCCTACAATGAGCAGTTCTTC. It codes for CSVEVAGGPLSYNEQFF. The chain couples TRBV29-1 to TRBJ2-1, with TRBD2 matching over 10 bases. CDR1 is SQVTM and CDR2 is ANQGSEA in the germline V gene. Trimming took 1 base from V and 0 from J; bases not matched to a gene: 6. The length of the CDR3 is 17 residues.

The J gene is TRBJ1-2, the V gene TRBV4-1, with a possible D match to TRBD1 (5 bases). CDR3 length: 17 residues. V lost 0 bases to trimming and J lost 3 bases, with 17 bases between them. CDR1 and CDR2 from the germline V gene are MGHRA and YSYEKL. CDR3 DNA sequence: TGCGCCAGCAGCCAAGATAGCGGGGGAAGAGGCTACTATGGCTACACCTTC. Translating gives CASSQDSGGRGYYGYTF.

This clone was seen once. V and J are TRBV7-6 and TRBJ2-6, with 7 bases matching TRBD1. The CDR3 contains 16 residues. V was clipped by 5 bases and J by 0 bases; unmatched bases: 4. Germline V gives CDR1 SGHVS, CDR2 FNYEAQ. The CDR3 nucleotides read TGTGCCAGCAGCGCCCGGGACAGCTCTGGGGCCAACGTCCTGACTTTC. This gives the protein CASSARDSSGANVLTF. Complete variable domain (other parts from reference TRBV7-6 and TRBJ2-6): GAGVSQSPRYKVTKRGQDVALRCDPISGHVSLYWYRQALGQGPEFLTYFNYEAQQDKSGLPNDRFSAERPEGSISTLTIQRTEQRDSAMYRCASSARDSSGANVLTFGAGSRLTVL.

The chain couples TRBV4-1 to TRBJ2-1; tentatively, D is TRBD1 or TRBD2 (5 bases each). The CDR3 has 15 residues. Germline V gene sequence: CDR1 MGHRA, CDR2 YSYEKL. Trimming stripped 4 bases from V and 9 bases from J, with 19 bases between. CDR3 loop: CASSPRRHRGVEQFF. CDR3 sequence (DNA): TGCGCCAGCAGCCCCCGTAGGCACAGAGGGGTTGAGCAGTTCTTC.

The chain combines TRBV11-2 with TRBJ2-7; TRBD1 matches at 8 bases. The CDR3 extends over 13 amino acids. Germline loops: CDR1 SGHAT, CDR2 FQNNGV. After removal of 6 bases from V and 5 bases from J, the junction contained 6 bases not matched to a gene. The CDR3 protein is CASRSQGVHEQYF. CDR3 coding DNA: TGTGCCAGCAGGTCACAGGGGGTCCACGAGCAGTACTTC.

The chain is built from TRBV5-1 and TRBJ1-1; D gene ambiguous. Germline loops: CDR1 SGHRS, CDR2 YFSETQ. This CDR3 comprises 14 residues. Trimming removed 3 bases from V and 1 base from J, with 10 bases in between. The DNA of the CDR3 is TGCGCCAGCAGCTGGACTGCCACGAACACTGAAGCTTTCTTT. Translating it yields CASSWTATNTEAFF.

The CDR3 loop is CASSLGDRKQFF. The CDR3 nucleotides read TGTGCCAGCAGCTTAGGGGACCGCAAGCAGTTCTTC. The chain employs TRBV7-3 and TRBJ2-1, with D perhaps matching TRBD1 or TRBD2 (5 bases each). This CDR3 has 12 amino acids. Trimming left V 2 bases short and J 11 bases short, with 10 bases between. Germline V gene sequence: CDR1 SGHTA, CDR2 FQGTGA.

V gene TRBV4-1 combines with J gene TRBJ2-7, with TRBD1 as a possible D gene (5 bases). Trimming removed 4 bases from V and 1 base from J, with 8 bases in between. The CDR3 has 13 residues. Germline loops: CDR1 MGHRA, CDR2 YSYEKL. CDR3: CASSLGPSYEQYF. DNA for the CDR3: TGCGCCAGCAGCCTGGGGCCTTCCTACGAGCAGTACTTC.

This clone was seen only a few times. V gene TRBV27 combines with J gene TRBJ1-1; D not resolved. The CDR3 is 12 residues long. Germline assignment: CDR1 MNHEY and CDR2 SMNVEV (reference sequence). The CDR3: CASGPAGTEAFF. The CDR3 nucleotides read TGTGCTAGCGGGCCCGCGGGCACTGAAGCTTTCTTT.

This chain links TRBV2 with TRBJ2-1; TRBD1 aligns across 8 bases. There are 15 residues in the CDR3. Germline V lookup: CDR1 SNHLY, CDR2 FYNNEI. The J segment lost 3 bases and the V segment lost 3 bases, leaving 4 bases of the junction unmatched. CDR3 region: CASSEGTGFYNEQFF. DNA for the CDR3: TGTGCCAGCAGTGAGGGGACAGGATTCTACAATGAGCAGTTCTTC.

This clone was counted between two and nine times. The chain links TRBV29-1 to TRBJ1-1, with D unresolved. CDR3 size: 11 residues. CDR1 and CDR2 (germline): SQVTM, ANQGSEA. V lost 3 bases and J 7 bases, leaving 9 bases between the germline ends. The DNA of the CDR3 is TGCAGCGTTGAGATAAAGGGTGAAGCTTTCTTT. The encoded protein is CSVEIKGEAFF.

The chain carries TRBV29-1 and TRBJ2-7, with 9 positions matching TRBD1. With 0 bases clipped from V and 5 bases from J, the junction kept 8 bases outside the gene matches. Germline V gene data show CDR1 as SQVTM and CDR2 as ANQGSEA. The CDR3 is 15 residues long. The CDR3 loop reads CSVEDPTGGSNEQYF. The DNA for the CDR3 is TGCAGCGTTGAAGATCCCACAGGGGGCTCGAACGAGCAGTACTTC.

The chain has TRBV7-8 and TRBJ2-1; D possibly uses TRBD1 or TRBD2 (6 bases each). The CDR3 loop spans 15 amino acids. The V and J ends lost 6 bases and 7 bases respectively, with 19 bases between them. From germline, CDR1 is SGHVS and CDR2 FQNEAQ. The CDR3 DNA reads TGTGCCAGCAGTATCGGAGGGGGGCCTTGGAATGAGCAGTTCTTC. This sequence encodes CASSIGGGPWNEQFF.

J is TRBJ2-7 and V is TRBV7-6; TRBD1 is a possible D gene (5 bases). Germline CDR1 reads SGHVS; CDR2 reads FNYEAQ. V was shortened by 5 bases and J by 2 bases, with 13 bases between the two germline ends. The length of the CDR3 is 14 residues. CDR3 protein: CASSPIDSPYEQYF. In nucleotides, the CDR3 is TGTGCCAGCAGCCCTATCGACAGCCCCTACGAGCAGTACTTC.

CDR3: CASVAGFGEQFF. The CDR3, as DNA: TGTGCCAGTGTAGCGGGGTTTGGTGAGCAGTTCTTC. The V call is TRBV19, the J call TRBJ2-1; 8 bases are a match to TRBD2. The CDR3 consists of 12 residues. Germline V gene data show CDR1 as LNHDA and CDR2 as SQIVND (reference sequence). J gave up 9 bases and V 8 bases, and 6 bases lay outside the gene matches.